Presented here are 7 T cell receptor beta chains from one specimen sequenced in a study of T cells in Graves' hyperthyroidism and ophthalmopathy. Regions amplified from RNA transcripts were the TCR beta CDR3 regions. First-round RT-PCR with HTBI primers amplified the TCR CDR3 region. MiXCR, run by TCRdb on the multiplex PCR reads, gives a single entry per CDR3 protein. The sample lists roughly 700,000 distinct CDR3 sequences; about 18% were seen once. The sequencing sample was made of blood. The receptors come from a man aged 45-65 years with Graves' hyperthyroidism.

Many counts were recorded for this clonotype. The rearrangement links TRBV28 to TRBJ1-1; TRBD1 matches 11 bases. J lost 4 bases, V lost 6 bases, and 10 bases had no gene match. CDR1 and CDR2 from the germline V gene are MDHEN and SYDVKM. The CDR3 has 16 amino acids. DNA for the CDR3: TGTGCCAGCAGGTGGGACAGGGGGTTTGGGAGCACTGAAGCTTTCTTT. This encodes CASRWDRGFGSTEAFF.

The chain employs TRBV4-2 and TRBJ2-1; 11 nucleotides align to TRBD2. The J segment lost 9 bases and the V segment lost 1 base, leaving 8 bases of the junction unmatched. The CDR3 covers 16 residues. Germline values: CDR1 LGHNA, CDR2 YNFKEQ. The CDR3 reads CASSQVAGGAQLEQFF. CDR3 bases: TGTGCCAGCAGCCAAGTAGCGGGAGGGGCCCAGCTTGAGCAGTTCTTC.

This chain links TRBV10-3 with TRBJ1-3, with TRBD1 identical over 8 bases. Per germline, CDR1 ENHRY and CDR2 SYGVKD. CDR3 length: 16 amino acids. The trim removed 6 bases at V and 0 bases at J, leaving 7 bases unmatched. In DNA form, the CDR3 reads TGTGCCATCAGCGAACGGGACAGGCTCTCTGGAAACACCATATATTTT. Protein product: CAISERDRLSGNTIYF.

Concerning this clonotype: With a much larger clone just one base away, this may be a read error. The V call is TRBV6-1, the J call TRBJ2-2, with D perhaps matching TRBD1 or TRBD2 (5 bases each). This CDR3 comprises 17 residues. Per the germline V gene, CDR1 is MNHNS and CDR2 is SASEGT. The V gene lost 3 bases and the J gene lost 0 bases, with 14 bases spanning the gap. The CDR3 bases are TGTGCCAGCAGTGATACCCGGGGCCAGACGAACACCGGGGAGCTGTTTTTT. It codes for CASSDTRGQTNTGELFF.

The J gene is TRBJ2-7, the V gene TRBV6-6, with no clear D. Germline CDR1 and CDR2: MNHNY and SVGAGI (reference sequence). CDR3 length: 13 residues. Deletions cut 2 bases from V and 4 bases from J, with 9 bases between. This chain's CDR3 is CASSYQRLYEQYF. CDR3 DNA: TGTGCCAGCAGTTACCAGAGGCTTTACGAGCAGTACTTC.

The V call is TRBV7-8, the J call TRBJ2-1; D possibly matches TRBD1 or TRBD2 (6 bases each). CDR1 is SGHVS, CDR2 FQNEAQ, per germline. Trimming cost V 1 base and J 9 bases, with 16 bases left between them. The length of the CDR3 is 15 residues. CDR3 DNA sequence: TGTGCCAGCAGCTTAGAGGGGGTCATCGGGAGTGAGCAGTTCTTC. This sequence encodes CASSLEGVIGSEQFF.

The table lists this clonotype with a few counts. A read error may produce the germline difference seen at one junction end. This chain links TRBV19 with TRBJ1-1; D ambiguous. This CDR3 is 15 amino acids long. Germline assignment: CDR1 LNHDA and CDR2 SQIVND (reference sequence). This CDR3 reads CASSIRWQRNTEASF. CDR3 in DNA: TGTGCCAGTTCCATACGGTGGCAAAGGAACACTGAAGCTTCCTTT.